One sample yielded the 21 T cell receptor beta chains listed below, sequenced in a study of T cell responses to AZD1222 COVID-19 vaccine. Sequencing was performed with immunoSEQ multiplex PCR; in TCRdb, only in-frame clones are kept and a portion is missing. The sample has about 180,000 clones; around 90% are singletons. The material sequenced was peripheral blood, taken on day 0 of AZD1222 vaccination. These receptors were collected from an adult in good health.

This chain connects TRBV7-8 to TRBJ1-2; a weak D match, TRBD1 (5 bases). Trimming shortened V by 1 base and J by 6 bases, and 12 bases separated the two germline ends. This CDR3 is 14 amino acids long. The germline V gene encodes CDR1 SGHVS and CDR2 FQNEAQ. This chain's CDR3 is CASSLGRDSDGYTF. DNA for the CDR3: TGTGCCAGCAGCTTAGGGAGGGACTCGGATGGCTACACCTTC.

V is TRBV9 and J is TRBJ1-3, with TRBD1 identical over 9 bases. The CDR3 totals 17 residues. The germline CDR1 and CDR2 sequences are SGDLS and YYNGEE. V gave up 0 bases and J gave up 2 bases; unmatched junction bases: 6. CDR3 nucleotides: TGTGCCAGCAGCGTAGGGGGGACAGGGCTGGCTGGAAACACCATATATTTT. This gives the protein CASSVGGTGLAGNTIYF.

The chain uses TRBV24-1 and TRBJ2-5, with no clear D. The germline CDR1 and CDR2 sequences are KGHDR and SFDVKD. This CDR3 spans 11 amino acids. Trimming stripped 9 bases from V and 4 bases from J, with 8 bases between. Here the CDR3 reads CATHLGETQYF. DNA for the CDR3: TGTGCCACCCATTTGGGAGAGACCCAGTACTTC.

This chain uses TRBV6-6 with TRBJ2-1, with 9 bases matching TRBD2. This CDR3 spans 13 amino acids. Trimming cost V 9 bases and J 7 bases; bases outside gene matches: 7. Germline assignment: CDR1 MNHNY and CDR2 SVGAGI (reference sequence). The CDR3 coding sequence is TGTGCCAGTAGGGCGGGGGGGCGTAATGAGCAGTTCTTC. Translated: CASRAGGRNEQFF.

The gene calls are TRBV6-2 or TRBV6-3 and TRBJ2-7; 10 positions agree with TRBD2. The CDR3 consists of 15 residues. With 6 bases clipped from V and 3 bases from J, the junction kept 8 bases outside the gene matches. Germline V gene sequence: CDR1 MNHEY, CDR2 SVGEGT. In DNA form, the CDR3 reads TGTGCCAGCAGCGACGGACTAGCGGACTTCTACGAGCAGTACTTC. This encodes CASSDGLADFYEQYF.

The chain uses TRBV7-2 and TRBJ2-7, with D hard to call. Germline V gives CDR1 SGHTA, CDR2 FQGNSA. V lost 0 bases and J 6 bases, leaving 12 bases between the germline ends. The CDR3 is 14 amino acids. This chain's CDR3 is CASSLAGNLGEQYF. The CDR3, as DNA: TGTGCCAGCAGCTTAGCAGGGAACCTGGGCGAGCAGTACTTC.

The chain is built from TRBV7-2 and TRBJ2-7; TRBD1 aligns across 7 bases. V was pared by 6 bases and J by 0 bases, with 8 bases of the junction left unmatched. The CDR3 is 15 amino acids. The germline gives CDR1 SGHTA, CDR2 FQGNSA. The DNA of the CDR3 is TGTGCCAGCAGGAGGGGGCAGCCAGGCTCCTACGAGCAGTACTTC. Translated, it gives CASRRGQPGSYEQYF.

V usage is TRBV28 and J usage is TRBJ2-4; 9 bases fit TRBD1. The CDR3 sequence is 14 residues long. Per the germline V gene, CDR1 is MDHEN and CDR2 is SYDVKM. V gave up 5 bases and J gave up 8 bases; unmatched junction bases: 7. This chain's CDR3 is CASSTRQGEDIQYF. DNA of the CDR3: TGTGCCAGCAGTACCCGACAGGGGGAGGACATTCAGTACTTC.

J is TRBJ2-1 and V is TRBV6-2 or TRBV6-3; TRBD2 agrees at 7 bases. Trimming cost V 4 bases and J 13 bases; bases outside gene matches: 4. This CDR3 comprises 11 residues. Germline V gives CDR1 MNHEY, CDR2 SVGEGT. The CDR3 here is CASSSAGAQFF. Here the CDR3 DNA reads TGTGCCAGCAGTTCCGCGGGAGCTCAGTTCTTC.

V usage is TRBV24-1 and J usage is TRBJ1-5, with a weak D call TRBD1 (6 bases). Germline loops: CDR1 KGHDR, CDR2 SFDVKD. The V gene lost 6 bases and the J gene lost 3 bases, with 14 bases spanning the gap. The CDR3 is 15 amino acids. The CDR3 sequence is CATSQTGRDNQPQHF. The CDR3 DNA sequence: TGTGCCACCAGTCAAACAGGGAGGGACAATCAGCCCCAGCATTTT.

The chain joins TRBV2 to TRBJ2-7, with D possibly being TRBD1 (6 bases). The CDR3 sequence is 14 residues long. Germline CDR1 and CDR2: SNHLY and FYNNEI. Trimming left V 3 bases short and J 4 bases short, with 13 bases between. The chain's CDR3 is CASSEGGGEYEQYF. DNA of the CDR3: TGTGCCAGCAGTGAGGGTGGGGGCGAATACGAGCAGTACTTC.

The CDR3 here is CASAWQVNYNEQFF. In DNA form, the CDR3 reads TGTGCCAGCGCATGGCAGGTCAATTACAATGAGCAGTTCTTC. J is TRBJ2-1 and V is TRBV21-1; the D call in the table, TRBD1, was not verified against the DNA. TRBV21-1 is labeled a pseudogene. This CDR3 region has 14 residues.

The chain couples TRBV7-2 to TRBJ2-7; maybe TRBD2 (7 bases). The germline V gene encodes CDR1 SGHTA and CDR2 FQGNSA. V dropped 9 bases and J dropped 2 bases, with 17 bases sitting between them. This CDR3 contains 14 residues. Here the CDR3 DNA reads TGTGCCAGTGGACCCGGGGGGCGCACCTACGAGCAGTACTTC. This encodes CASGPGGRTYEQYF.

J is TRBJ2-7 and V is TRBV29-1; a weak D match, TRBD1 (5 bases). This CDR3 has 13 amino acids. The germline V gene has CDR1 SQVTM and CDR2 ANQGSEA. With 6 bases removed from V and 2 bases from J, the gap between germline ends came to 14 bases. CDR3 DNA: TGCAGCGTGAGTGGCAGGGCGACCTACGAGCAGTACTTC. Its translation is CSVSGRATYEQYF.

The chain is built from TRBV9 and TRBJ1-4, with 7 bases lining up with TRBD1. The CDR3 covers 15 residues. J was trimmed by 6 bases and V by 0 bases; bases with no gene match: 5. The V gene's germline CDR1 is SGDLS and CDR2 YYNGEE. CDR3 sequence (DNA): TGTGCCAGCAGCGTAGAAGGGACAGTGGATGAAAAACTGTTTTTT. It translates to CASSVEGTVDEKLFF.

The CDR3 DNA follows: TGTGCCAGCAGTCCCGGACAGGGGGATTCACCCCTCCACTTT. It codes for CASSPGQGDSPLHF. The gene calls are TRBV6-6 and TRBJ1-6; 10 positions agree with TRBD1. CDR1 and CDR2 (germline): MNHNY, SVGAGI (reference sequence). V dropped 5 bases and J dropped 8; count of bases not matched to a gene: 3. This CDR3 contains 14 residues.

This clone appeared once. The chain couples TRBV15 to TRBJ2-2, with D maybe TRBD1 (5 bases). The CDR3 totals 15 residues. Between the trimmed V and J ends, which lost 0 bases and 5 bases, there was a span of 10 bases. Germline V gives CDR1 LNHNV, CDR2 YYDKDF (reference sequence). The CDR3 region is CATSREGRVTGELFF. CDR3 coding DNA: TGTGCCACCAGCAGAGAAGGCAGGGTTACCGGGGAGCTGTTTTTT.

Points on this clone: Given a much more abundant clone one base away, this may be a read error. This chain connects TRBV25-1 to TRBJ1-6; D remains unclear. Trimming took 5 bases from V and 0 from J, leaving 2 bases between them. Per germline, CDR1 MGHDK and CDR2 SYGVNS. The CDR3 runs 13 residues. The DNA of the CDR3 is TGTGCCAGCAGTAGCTCCTATAATTCACCCCTCCACTTT. It encodes CASSSSYNSPLHF.

The rearrangement uses TRBV28 and TRBJ1-4, with D unresolved. The CDR3 extends over 14 amino acids. The germline gives CDR1 MDHEN, CDR2 SYDVKM. V gave up 3 bases and J gave up 5 bases, with 10 bases separating them. The CDR3 sequence: CASSLVGINEKLFF. CDR3 DNA sequence: TGTGCCAGCAGTTTGGTGGGCATAAATGAAAAACTGTTTTTT.

This chain links TRBV7-8 with TRBJ1-5; 11 nucleotides match TRBD1. Germline V gene data show CDR1 as SGHVS and CDR2 as FQNEAQ. The V gene end was trimmed by 4 bases and the J gene end by 5 bases; junction bases not matched to a gene: 7. The CDR3 consists of 16 residues. The CDR3 bases are TGTGCCAGCAGCTCCCGGACAGGGGGCGCGGATCAGCCCCAGCATTTT. This encodes CASSSRTGGADQPQHF.

The V and J genes are TRBV5-1 and TRBJ1-1, with D tentatively TRBD1 (5 bases). The CDR3 has 15 residues. Germline V CDR1 and CDR2: SGHRS, YFSETQ. The V and J ends lost 1 base and 2 bases respectively, with 12 bases between them. The DNA for the CDR3 is TGCGCCAGCAGCTTGTTGTCAGGGTTAAACACTGAAGCTTTCTTT. Protein sequence: CASSLLSGLNTEAFF.